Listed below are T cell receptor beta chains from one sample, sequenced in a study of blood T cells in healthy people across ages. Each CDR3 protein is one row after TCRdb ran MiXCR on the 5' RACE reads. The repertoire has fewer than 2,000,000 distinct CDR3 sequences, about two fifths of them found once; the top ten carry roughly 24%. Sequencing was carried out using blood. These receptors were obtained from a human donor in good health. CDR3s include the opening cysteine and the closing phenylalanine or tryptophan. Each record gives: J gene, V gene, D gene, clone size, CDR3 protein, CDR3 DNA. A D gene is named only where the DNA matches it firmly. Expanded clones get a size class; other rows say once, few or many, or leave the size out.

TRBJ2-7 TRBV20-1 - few CSAQDYQIYEQYF TGCAGTGCTCAGGACTACCAAATCTACGAGCAGTACTTC
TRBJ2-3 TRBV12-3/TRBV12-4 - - CASSPSGRGLSDTQYF TGTGCCAGCAGCCCCTCGGGGCGGGGTTTATCAGATACGCAGTATTTT
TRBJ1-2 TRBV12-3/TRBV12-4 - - CASSLKKGSRGYGYTF TGTGCCAGCAGTTTAAAGAAAGGCAGCCGAGGCTACGGCTACACCTTC
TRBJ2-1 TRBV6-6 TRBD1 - CASSYGQGQGPNEQFF TGTGCCAGCAGTTACGGACAGGGACAGGGACCCAATGAGCAGTTCTTC
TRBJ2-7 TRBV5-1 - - CASSEGTARFYEQYF TGCGCCAGCAGCGAAGGGACGGCGAGGTTCTACGAGCAGTACTTC
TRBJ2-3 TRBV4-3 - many CASSQRERSTDTQYF TGCGCCAGCAGCCAACGGGAACGGAGCACAGATACGCAGTATTTT
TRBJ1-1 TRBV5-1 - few CASTGGAGNTEAFF TGCGCCAGCACCGGGGGGGCCGGAAATACTGAAGCTTTCTTT
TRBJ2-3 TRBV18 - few CASSPASGRGTQYF TGTGCCAGCTCACCGGCTAGTGGTAGAGGTACGCAGTATTTT
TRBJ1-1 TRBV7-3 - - CASSLTGSTDFTEAFF TGTGCCAGCAGCTTAACGGGGTCGACCGACTTCACTGAAGCTTTCTTT
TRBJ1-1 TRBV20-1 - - CSARDVGNKNTEAFF TGCAGTGCTAGAGATGTGGGCAATAAGAACACTGAAGCTTTCTTT
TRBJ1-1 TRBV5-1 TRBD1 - CASRESPGQTNTEAFF TGCGCCAGCAGGGAGAGCCCGGGACAGACGAACACTGAAGCTTTCTTT
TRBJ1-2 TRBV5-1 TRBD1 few CASSLEAGGDGYTF TGCGCCAGCAGCTTGGAGGCAGGGGGGGATGGCTACACCTTC
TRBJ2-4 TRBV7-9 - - CASSLGLGAKNIQYF TGTGCCAGCAGCTTGGGTCTCGGGGCCAAAAACATTCAGTACTTC
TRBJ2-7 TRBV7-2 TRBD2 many CASSLSGGGEQYF TGTGCCAGCAGTTTATCGGGGGGAGGCGAGCAGTACTTC
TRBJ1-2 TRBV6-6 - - CASSRDSPNYGYTF TGTGCCAGCAGTCGAGACAGTCCTAACTATGGCTACACCTTC
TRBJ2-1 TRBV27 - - CASKKPPVMEQFF TGTGCCAGCAAAAAACCCCCGGTGATGGAGCAGTTCTTC
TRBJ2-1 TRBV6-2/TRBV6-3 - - CASSYSVEQFF TGTGCCAGCAGTTACTCCGTTGAGCAGTTCTTC
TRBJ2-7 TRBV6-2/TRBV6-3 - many CASSYEGPSYEQYF TGTGCCAGCAGTTACGAGGGTCCCTCCTACGAGCAGTACTTC
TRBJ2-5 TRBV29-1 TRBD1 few CSVGITGGETQYF TGCAGCGTTGGGATTACAGGGGGAGAGACCCAGTACTTC
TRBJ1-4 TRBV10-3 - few CATKRSSATNEKLFF TGTGCCACCAAAAGGTCCTCTGCAACTAATGAAAAACTGTTTTTT
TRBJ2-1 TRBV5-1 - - CASSLGQDVRNEQFF TGCGCCAGCAGCTTGGGGCAGGACGTACGGAATGAGCAGTTCTTC
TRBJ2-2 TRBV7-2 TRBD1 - CASSFWGQGAGELFF TGTGCCAGCAGCTTTTGGGGACAGGGTGCCGGGGAGCTGTTTTTT
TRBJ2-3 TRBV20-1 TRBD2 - CSASPPLAGATDTQYF TGCAGTGCTAGTCCCCCACTAGCGGGGGCCACAGATACGCAGTATTTT
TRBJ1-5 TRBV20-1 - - CSARVAGDGNQPQHF TGCAGTGCTAGAGTTGCAGGGGACGGCAATCAGCCCCAGCATTTT
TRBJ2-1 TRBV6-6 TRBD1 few CASHGQVGNNEQFF TGTGCCAGCCACGGACAGGTTGGCAACAATGAGCAGTTCTTC
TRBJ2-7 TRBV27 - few CASSFLTGSTYEQYF TGTGCCAGCAGTTTCCTAACGGGATCCACTTACGAGCAGTACTTC
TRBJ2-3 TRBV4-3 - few CASSRSRLSTDTQYF TGCGCCAGCAGCCGGAGCCGACTGAGCACAGATACGCAGTATTTT
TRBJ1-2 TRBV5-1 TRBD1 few CASSFHPGTGFDYGYTF TGCGCCAGCAGCTTCCACCCGGGGACAGGGTTCGACTATGGCTACACCTTC
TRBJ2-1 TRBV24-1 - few CATSGGLGTYNEQFF TGTGCCACCAGTGGAGGACTCGGAACCTACAATGAGCAGTTCTTC
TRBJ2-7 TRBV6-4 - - CASSDSPGDEQYF TGTGCCAGCAGTGACTCCCCGGGCGACGAGCAGTACTTC
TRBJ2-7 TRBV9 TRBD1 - CASSVAGTGTYEQYF TGTGCCAGCAGCGTAGCTGGGACAGGGACCTACGAGCAGTACTTC